Listed below are T cell receptor beta chains from one sample, sequenced in a study of OX40 agonist ivuxolimab in advanced cancers. Method: immunoSEQ multiplex PCR; TCRdb's copy keeps in-frame clones and lacks some. This sample has roughly 92,000 clones, with 75% to 95% found just once. Sequenced material: CD4+ or CD8+ T cells sorted from blood, taken in a trial of the OX40 agonist ivuxolimab. Receptors were obtained from an adult with an advanced solid tumor such as melanoma, head and neck, liver or kidney cancer. The conserved cysteine and the conserved F or W are not part of the CDR3 here. A D gene is named only where the DNA matches it firmly.

D | V | CDR3
- | TRBV27 | ASSLGERPYNEQF
- | TRBV7-2 | ASSRYQETQY
TRBD2 | TRBV6-6 | ASSYLLAGTGELF
- | TRBV27 | ASSPAGGASSYEQY
- | TRBV6-1 | ASSEGVGYGYT
TRBD2 | TRBV10-2 | ASSSPGLDYEQY
TRBD2 | TRBV6-6 | AGSPGTSGN
- | TRBV7-8 | ASMPPLWDEQF
TRBD2 | TRBV7-3 | ASSHQPPAGGSTDTQY
TRBD2 | TRBV5-4 | ASSSGTSGRKVYEQY
- | TRBV28 | ASSSIRGANYGYT
TRBD2 | TRBV28 | ASSLSGGPYEQY
- | TRBV27 | ASSSDRYEQY
TRBD2 | TRBV29-1 | SVEWTSGSMNEQF
- | TRBV29-1 | SVVWEAKNIQY
- | TRBV6-5 | ASSYQGSGYTQY
TRBD2 | TRBV7-8 | ASSFFSGKSYEQY
TRBD1 | TRBV28 | ASKTGVFTEAF
TRBD2 | TRBV7-9 | ASSWGLAGRGTDTQY
- | TRBV27 | ASSLRTATGELF
- | TRBV29-1 | SVARRGRYVGSTDTQY